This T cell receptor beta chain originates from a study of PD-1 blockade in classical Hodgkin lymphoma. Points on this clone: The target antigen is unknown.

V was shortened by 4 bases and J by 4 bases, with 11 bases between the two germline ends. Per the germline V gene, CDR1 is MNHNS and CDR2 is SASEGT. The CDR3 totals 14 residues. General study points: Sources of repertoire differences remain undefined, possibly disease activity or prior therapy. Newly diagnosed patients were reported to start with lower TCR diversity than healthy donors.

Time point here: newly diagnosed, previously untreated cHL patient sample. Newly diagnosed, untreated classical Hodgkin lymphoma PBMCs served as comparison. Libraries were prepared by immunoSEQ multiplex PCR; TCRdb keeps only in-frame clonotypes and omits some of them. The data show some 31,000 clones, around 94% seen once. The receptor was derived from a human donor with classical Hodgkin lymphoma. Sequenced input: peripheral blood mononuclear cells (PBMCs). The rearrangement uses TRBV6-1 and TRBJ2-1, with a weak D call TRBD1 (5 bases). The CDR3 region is CASSGQRLYNEQFF. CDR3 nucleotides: TGTGCCAGCAGTGGACAGAGGCTTTACAATGAGCAGTTCTTC.